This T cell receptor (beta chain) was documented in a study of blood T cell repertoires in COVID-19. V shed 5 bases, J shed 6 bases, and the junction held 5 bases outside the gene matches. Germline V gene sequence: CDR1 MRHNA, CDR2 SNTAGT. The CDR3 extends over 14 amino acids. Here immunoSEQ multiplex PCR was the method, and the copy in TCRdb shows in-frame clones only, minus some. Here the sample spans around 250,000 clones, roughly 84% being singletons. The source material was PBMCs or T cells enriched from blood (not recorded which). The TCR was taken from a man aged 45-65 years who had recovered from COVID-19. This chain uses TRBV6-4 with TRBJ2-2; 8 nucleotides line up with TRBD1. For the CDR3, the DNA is TGTGCCAGCAGTCGGACAGGGCGGGCCGGGGAGCTGTTTTTT. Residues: CASSRTGRAGELFF.